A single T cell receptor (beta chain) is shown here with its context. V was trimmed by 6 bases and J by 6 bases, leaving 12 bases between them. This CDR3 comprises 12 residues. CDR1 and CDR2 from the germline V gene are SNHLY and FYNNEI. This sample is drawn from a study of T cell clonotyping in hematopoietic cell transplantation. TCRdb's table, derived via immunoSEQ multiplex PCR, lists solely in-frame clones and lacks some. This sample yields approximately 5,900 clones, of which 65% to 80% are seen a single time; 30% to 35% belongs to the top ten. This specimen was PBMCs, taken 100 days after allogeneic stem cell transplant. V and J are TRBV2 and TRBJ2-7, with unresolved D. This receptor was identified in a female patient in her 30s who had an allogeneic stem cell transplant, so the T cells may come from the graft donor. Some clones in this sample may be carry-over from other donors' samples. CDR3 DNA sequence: TGTGCCAGCAGCATATCGTGGGGCGAGCAGTACTTC. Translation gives CASSISWGEQYF.